A selection of T cell receptor beta chains follows, all from one sample in a study of T cells after somatic rescue of genetic block. Libraries were prepared by immunoSEQ multiplex PCR; TCRdb keeps only in-frame clonotypes and omits some of them. The sample lists tens of thousands of clones; 80% to 95% were seen once. Sequencing was carried out using peripheral blood mononuclear cells (PBMCs). These receptors all come from a man aged 40-49 years. Each CDR3 is given with its conserved first and last residue. The order of the fields is V gene, clone size, CDR3 protein. Size values are once, few and many counts, or a class for expanded clones, and some rows have none.

v_call: TRBV5-1
clone_size: .
cdr3_aa: CASRVAGNTGELFF

v_call: TRBV6-5
clone_size: .
cdr3_aa: CASSLVGSTDTQYF

v_call: TRBV29-1
clone_size: .
cdr3_aa: CSVFGGDGYTF

v_call: TRBV7-9
clone_size: .
cdr3_aa: CASSFVVSGANVLTF

v_call: TRBV6-6
clone_size: .
cdr3_aa: CASTEKDGYTF

v_call: TRBV6-5
clone_size: .
cdr3_aa: CASSSGSHQPQHF

v_call: TRBV19
clone_size: .
cdr3_aa: CASSTQGRGEKLFF

v_call: TRBV27
clone_size: .
cdr3_aa: CASSPNTPGQGLSGANVLTF

v_call: TRBV10-1
clone_size: few
cdr3_aa: CASSGDTLSYEQYF

v_call: TRBV19
clone_size: .
cdr3_aa: CASSIGARGPDTQYF

v_call: TRBV27
clone_size: .
cdr3_aa: CASSLSFADTQYF

v_call: TRBV2
clone_size: .
cdr3_aa: CASSKDRNYGYTF

v_call: TRBV10-2
clone_size: few
cdr3_aa: CASNQQGSRREQYF

v_call: TRBV7-8
clone_size: .
cdr3_aa: CASSLGLAQFRREETQYF

v_call: TRBV7-2
clone_size: .
cdr3_aa: CASSFDTGGILYEQYF

v_call: TRBV28
clone_size: .
cdr3_aa: CASGLYTGELFF

v_call: TRBV28
clone_size: .
cdr3_aa: CASITFGGGQPQHF

v_call: TRBV28
clone_size: .
cdr3_aa: CASSPLYGYTF

v_call: TRBV27
clone_size: .
cdr3_aa: CASSSALAWKNTGELFF

v_call: TRBV5-6
clone_size: .
cdr3_aa: CASSSTLDGYTF

v_call: TRBV28
clone_size: .
cdr3_aa: CASSFRGAAPNYGYTF

v_call: TRBV5-4
clone_size: .
cdr3_aa: CASTPGREADTQYF

v_call: TRBV4-1
clone_size: .
cdr3_aa: CASSQDLLSGGLDTQYF

v_call: TRBV5-6
clone_size: .
cdr3_aa: CASSDTGTVTYEQYF

v_call: TRBV28
clone_size: .
cdr3_aa: CASSLLPANQETQYF

v_call: TRBV2
clone_size: .
cdr3_aa: CASRWGGSNQPQHF

v_call: TRBV6-7
clone_size: .
cdr3_aa: CASSYSGRTPAFYGYTF

v_call: TRBV18
clone_size: .
cdr3_aa: CASSPPSYASMPDTQYF

v_call: TRBV6-1
clone_size: .
cdr3_aa: CASSLQGGSSYEQYF